This T cell receptor beta chain was observed in a study of pediatric ulcerative colitis. General study points: Two patients had blood samples with substantially reduced template counts. Compared with controls, ulcerative colitis showed greater blood-rectum clone sharing.

This clone occurred a few times. The antigen is unknown. Rectal tissue came from one to two pinch biopsies taken at colonoscopy. The germline V and J ends were trimmed by 3 bases and 0 bases, with 4 bases remaining between them. The CDR3 is 13 amino acids. CDR1 and CDR2 from the germline V gene are WSHSY and SAAADI. Data came from immunoSEQ multiplex PCR; TCRdb stores just in-frame clones and leaves some out. The sample lists 40,000 to 55,000 clones, 78% occurring once. The sequence derives from a girl aged 5 to 17 with moderate ulcerative colitis. Input material: gut tissue. The chain links TRBV10-2 to TRBJ2-3; unclear D gene. In DNA, the CDR3 is TGCGCCAGCAGTGACCTTAGCACAGATACGCAGTATTTT. It codes for CASSDLSTDTQYF.